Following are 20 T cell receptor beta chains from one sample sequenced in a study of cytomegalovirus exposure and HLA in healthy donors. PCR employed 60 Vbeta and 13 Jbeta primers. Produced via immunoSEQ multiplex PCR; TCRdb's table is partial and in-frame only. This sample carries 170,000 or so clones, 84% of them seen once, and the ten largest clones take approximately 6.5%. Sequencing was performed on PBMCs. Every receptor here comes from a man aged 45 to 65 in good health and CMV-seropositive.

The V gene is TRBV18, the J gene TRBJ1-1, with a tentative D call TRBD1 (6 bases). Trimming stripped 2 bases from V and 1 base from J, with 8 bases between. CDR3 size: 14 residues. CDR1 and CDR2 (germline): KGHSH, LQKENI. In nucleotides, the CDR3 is TGTGCCAGCTCACCAGACAGGAAGAACACTGAAGCTTTCTTT. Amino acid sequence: CASSPDRKNTEAFF.

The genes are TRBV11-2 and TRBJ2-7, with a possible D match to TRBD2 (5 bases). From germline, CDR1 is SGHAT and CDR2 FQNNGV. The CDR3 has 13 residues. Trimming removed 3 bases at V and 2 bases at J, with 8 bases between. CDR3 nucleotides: TGTGCCAGCAGCTTCAGAGGGACCTACGAGCAGTACTTC. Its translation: CASSFRGTYEQYF.

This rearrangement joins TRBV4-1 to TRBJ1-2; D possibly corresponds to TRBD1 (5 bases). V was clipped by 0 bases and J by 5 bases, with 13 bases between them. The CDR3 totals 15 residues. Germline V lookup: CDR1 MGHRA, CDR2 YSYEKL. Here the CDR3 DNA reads TGCGCCAGCAGCCAAGATTTCGCAGGGAAGTATGGCTACACCTTC. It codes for CASSQDFAGKYGYTF.

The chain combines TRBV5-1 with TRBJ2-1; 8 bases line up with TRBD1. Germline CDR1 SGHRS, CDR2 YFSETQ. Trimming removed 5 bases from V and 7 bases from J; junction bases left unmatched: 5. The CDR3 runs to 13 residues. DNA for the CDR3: TGCGCCAGCAGTCTCGACAGGGGTAATGAGCAGTTCTTC. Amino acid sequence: CASSLDRGNEQFF. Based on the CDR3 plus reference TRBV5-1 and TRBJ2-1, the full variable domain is KAGVTQTPRYLIKTRGQQVTLSCSPISGHRSVSWYQQTPGQGLQFLFEYFSETQRNKGNFPGRFSGRQFSNSRSEMNVSTLELGDSALYLCASSLDRGNEQFFGPGTRLTVL.

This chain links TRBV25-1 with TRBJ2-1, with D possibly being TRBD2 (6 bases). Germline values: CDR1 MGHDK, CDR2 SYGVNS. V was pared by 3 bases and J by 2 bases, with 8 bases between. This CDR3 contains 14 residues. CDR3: CASSEGGAYNEQFF. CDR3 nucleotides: TGTGCCAGCAGTGAGGGCGGGGCCTACAATGAGCAGTTCTTC.

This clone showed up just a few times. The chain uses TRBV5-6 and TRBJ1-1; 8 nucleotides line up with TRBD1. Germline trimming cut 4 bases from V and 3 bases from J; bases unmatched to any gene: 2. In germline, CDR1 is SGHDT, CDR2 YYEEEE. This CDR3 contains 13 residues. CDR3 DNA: TGTGCCAGCAGCACAGGGGGGGACACTGAAGCTTTCTTT. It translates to CASSTGGDTEAFF.

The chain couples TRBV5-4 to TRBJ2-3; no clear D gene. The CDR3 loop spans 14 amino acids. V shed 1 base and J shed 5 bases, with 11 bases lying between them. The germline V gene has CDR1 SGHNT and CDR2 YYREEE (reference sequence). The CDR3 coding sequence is TGTGCCAGCAGCTTGATCTCGAGGAGAGATACGCAGTATTTT. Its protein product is CASSLISRRDTQYF. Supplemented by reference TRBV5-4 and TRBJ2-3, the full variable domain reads ETGVTQSPTHLIKTRGQQVTLRCSSQSGHNTVSWYQQALGQGPQFIFQYYREEENGRGNFPPRFSGLQFPNYSSELNVNALELDDSALYLCASSLISRRDTQYFGPGTRLTVL.

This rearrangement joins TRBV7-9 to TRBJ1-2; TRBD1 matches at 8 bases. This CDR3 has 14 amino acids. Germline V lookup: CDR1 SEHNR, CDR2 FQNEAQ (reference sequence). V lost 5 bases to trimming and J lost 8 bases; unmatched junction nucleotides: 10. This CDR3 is CASSHTTGEWGYTF. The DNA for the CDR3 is TGTGCCAGCAGCCATACGACAGGGGAATGGGGCTACACCTTC. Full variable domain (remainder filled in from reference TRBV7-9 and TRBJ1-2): DTGVSQNPRHKITKRGQNVTFRCDPISEHNRLYWYRQTLGQGPEFLTYFQNEAQLEKSRLLSDRFSAERPKGSFSTLEIQRTEQGDSAMYLCASSHTTGEWGYTFGSGTRLTVV.

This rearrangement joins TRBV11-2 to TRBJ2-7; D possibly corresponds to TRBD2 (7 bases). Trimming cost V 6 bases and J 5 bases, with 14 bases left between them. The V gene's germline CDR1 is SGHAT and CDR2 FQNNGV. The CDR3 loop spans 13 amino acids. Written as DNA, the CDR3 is TGTGCCAGCAGGGGCGGGGGCGCGAACGAGCAGTACTTC. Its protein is CASRGGGANEQYF.

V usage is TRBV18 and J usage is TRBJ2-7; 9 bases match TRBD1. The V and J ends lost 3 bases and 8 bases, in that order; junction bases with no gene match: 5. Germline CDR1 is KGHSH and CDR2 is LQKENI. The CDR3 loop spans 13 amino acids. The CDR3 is CASSPLDRGKQYV. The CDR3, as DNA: TGTGCCAGCTCACCCCTGGACAGGGGAAAGCAGTACGTC.

The CDR3 region is CASSLLAGGGEQFF. For the CDR3, the DNA is TGCGCCAGCAGCTTACTAGCGGGAGGAGGTGAGCAGTTCTTC. V is TRBV5-1 and J is TRBJ2-1; the match to TRBD2 covers 12 bases. Looked up from germline, CDR1 is SGHRS and CDR2 is YFSETQ. The junction had 3 bases not matched to a gene; V was cut back by 2 bases and J by 9 bases. This CDR3 spans 14 amino acids.

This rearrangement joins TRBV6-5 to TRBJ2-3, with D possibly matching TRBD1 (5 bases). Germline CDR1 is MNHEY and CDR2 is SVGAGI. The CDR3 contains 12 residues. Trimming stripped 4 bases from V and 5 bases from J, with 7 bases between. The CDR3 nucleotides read TGTGCCAGCAGTTCCCAGGGAGATACGCAGTATTTT. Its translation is CASSSQGDTQYF.

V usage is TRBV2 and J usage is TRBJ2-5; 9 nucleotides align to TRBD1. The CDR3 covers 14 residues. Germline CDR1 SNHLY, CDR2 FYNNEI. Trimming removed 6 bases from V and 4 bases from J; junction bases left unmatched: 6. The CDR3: CASRRPGQGETQYF. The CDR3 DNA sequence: TGTGCCAGCAGGAGACCGGGACAGGGAGAGACCCAGTACTTC.

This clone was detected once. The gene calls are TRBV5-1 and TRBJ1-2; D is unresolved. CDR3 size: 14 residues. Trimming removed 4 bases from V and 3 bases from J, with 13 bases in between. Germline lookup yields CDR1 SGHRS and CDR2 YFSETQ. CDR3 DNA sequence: TGCGCCAGCAGCCCCGGGAGGATCGACTATGGCTACACCTTC. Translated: CASSPGRIDYGYTF.

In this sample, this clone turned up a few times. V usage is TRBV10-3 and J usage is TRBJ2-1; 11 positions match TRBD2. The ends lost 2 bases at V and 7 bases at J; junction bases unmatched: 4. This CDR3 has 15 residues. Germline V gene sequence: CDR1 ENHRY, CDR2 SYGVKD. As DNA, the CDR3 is TGTGCCATCAGTGAGGCTACTAGCGGGGGTAATGAGCAGTTCTTC. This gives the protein CAISEATSGGNEQFF.

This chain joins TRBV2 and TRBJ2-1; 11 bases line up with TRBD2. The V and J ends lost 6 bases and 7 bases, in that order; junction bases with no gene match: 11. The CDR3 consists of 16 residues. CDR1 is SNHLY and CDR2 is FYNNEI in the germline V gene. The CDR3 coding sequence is TGTGCCAGCAGGGCAACTACTAGCGGGGGAACGAATGAGCAGTTCTTC. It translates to CASRATTSGGTNEQFF. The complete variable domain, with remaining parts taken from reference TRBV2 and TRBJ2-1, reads EPEVTQTPSHQVTQMGQEVILRCVPISNHLYFYWYRQILGQKVEFLVSFYNNEISEKSEIFDDQFSVERPDGSNFTLKIRSTKLEDSAMYFCASRATTSGGTNEQFFGPGTRLTVL.

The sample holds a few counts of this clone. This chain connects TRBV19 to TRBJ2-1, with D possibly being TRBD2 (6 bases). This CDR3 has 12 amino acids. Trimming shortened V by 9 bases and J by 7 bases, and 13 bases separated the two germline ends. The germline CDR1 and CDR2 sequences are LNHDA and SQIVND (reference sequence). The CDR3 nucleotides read TGTGCCAGCGCACTTGGAGGGAATGAGCAGTTCTTC. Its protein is CASALGGNEQFF.

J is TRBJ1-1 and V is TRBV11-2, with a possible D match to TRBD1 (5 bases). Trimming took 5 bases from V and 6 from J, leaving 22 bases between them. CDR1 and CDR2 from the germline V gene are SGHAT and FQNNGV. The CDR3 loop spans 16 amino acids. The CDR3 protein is CASSQRLTRGVAEAFF. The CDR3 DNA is TGTGCCAGCAGCCAGAGGTTGACGCGGGGGGTGGCTGAAGCTTTCTTT.

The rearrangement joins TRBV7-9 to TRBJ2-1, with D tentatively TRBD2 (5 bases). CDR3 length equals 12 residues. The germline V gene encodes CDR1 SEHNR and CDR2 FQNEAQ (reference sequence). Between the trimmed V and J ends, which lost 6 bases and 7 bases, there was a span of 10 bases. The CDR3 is CASRGPGNEQFF. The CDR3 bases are TGTGCCAGCAGGGGCCCGGGGAATGAGCAGTTCTTC. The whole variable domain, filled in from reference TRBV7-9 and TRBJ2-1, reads DTGVSQNPRHKITKRGQNVTFRCDPISEHNRLYWYRQTLGQGPEFLTYFQNEAQLEKSRLLSDRFSAERPKGSFSTLEIQRTEQGDSAMYLCASRGPGNEQFFGPGTRLTVL.

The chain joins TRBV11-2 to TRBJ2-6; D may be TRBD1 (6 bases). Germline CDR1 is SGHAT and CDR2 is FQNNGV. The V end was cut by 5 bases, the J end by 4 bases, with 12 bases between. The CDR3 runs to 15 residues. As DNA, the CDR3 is TGTGCCAGCAGCATTACAGGGCCCGGGGCCAACGTCCTGACTTTC. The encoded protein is CASSITGPGANVLTF.